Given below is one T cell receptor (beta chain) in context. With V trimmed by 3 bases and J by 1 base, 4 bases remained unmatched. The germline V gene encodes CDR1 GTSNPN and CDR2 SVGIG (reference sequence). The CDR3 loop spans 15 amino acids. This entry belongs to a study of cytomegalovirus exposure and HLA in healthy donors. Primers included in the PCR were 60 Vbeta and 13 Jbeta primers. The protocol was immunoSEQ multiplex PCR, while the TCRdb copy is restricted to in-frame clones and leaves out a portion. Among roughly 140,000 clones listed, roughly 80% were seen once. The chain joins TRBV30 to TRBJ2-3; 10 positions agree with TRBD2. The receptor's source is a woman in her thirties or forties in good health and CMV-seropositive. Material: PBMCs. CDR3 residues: CAWSPLAGGTDTQYF. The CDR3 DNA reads TGTGCCTGGAGCCCCCTAGCGGGGGGCACAGATACGCAGTATTTT. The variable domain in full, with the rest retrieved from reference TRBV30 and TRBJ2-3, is SQTIHQWPATLVQPVGSPLSLECTVEGTSNPNLYWYRQAAGRGLQLLFYSVGIGQISSEVPQNLSASRPQDRQFILSSKKLLLSDSGFYLCAWSPLAGGTDTQYFGPGTRLTVL.